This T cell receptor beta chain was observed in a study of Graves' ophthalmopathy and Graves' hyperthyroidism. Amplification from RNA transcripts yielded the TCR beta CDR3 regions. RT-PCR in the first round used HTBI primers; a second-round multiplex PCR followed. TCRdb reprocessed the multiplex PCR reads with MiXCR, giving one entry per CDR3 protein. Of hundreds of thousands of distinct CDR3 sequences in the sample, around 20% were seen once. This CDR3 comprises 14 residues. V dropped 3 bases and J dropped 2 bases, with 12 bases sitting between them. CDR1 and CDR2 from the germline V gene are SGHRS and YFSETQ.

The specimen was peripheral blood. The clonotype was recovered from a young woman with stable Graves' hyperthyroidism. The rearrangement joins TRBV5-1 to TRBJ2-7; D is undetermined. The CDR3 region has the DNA TGCGCCAGCAGCTCCGAATATCGACCCTACGAGCAGTACTTC. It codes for CASSSEYRPYEQYF.